Given below is one T cell receptor beta chain in context. This sample was included in a study of blood T cell repertoires in COVID-19. V was pared by 6 bases and J by 8 bases, with 8 bases of the junction left unmatched. The CDR3 is 15 amino acids. Per germline, CDR1 SGHRS and CDR2 YFSETQ. As handled by the study authors: Using reference gene primer amplification, nucleated cell counts were estimated. Produced via immunoSEQ multiplex PCR; TCRdb's table is partial and in-frame only. V and J calls plus clone size are reproduced from that table; the DNA served to infer D and trimming. The repertoire includes some 310,000 clones, almost 90% of them detected once, and 2.5% to 3.5% sits in the top ten.

The V gene is TRBV5-1, the J gene TRBJ2-1, with 13 bases that match TRBD2. The clonotype comes from a woman aged 25 to 39 with COVID-19, enrolled during active disease. The specimen sequenced was peripheral blood. The CDR3 region is CASISGTSGTDEQFF. In DNA form, the CDR3 reads TGCGCCAGCATCTCCGGGACTAGCGGGACCGATGAGCAGTTCTTC.